This T cell receptor beta chain came from a study of blood T cell repertoires in COVID-19. Measured with immunoSEQ multiplex PCR; TCRdb has only the in-frame clones, and not every one. The data hold over 90,000 clones, with 80% to 95% observed a single time. V shed 2 bases and J shed 2 bases, with 9 bases lying between them. Germline CDR1 is ENHRY and CDR2 is SYGVKD. The CDR3 has 14 amino acids. Only one count was recorded for this clone. This chain links TRBV10-3 with TRBJ1-2; D gene uncertain. This receptor was obtained from a man in his late teens or twenties with acute or convalescent COVID-19. Material: peripheral blood. DNA of the CDR3: TGTGCCATCAGTGAGAGACACGAGAACTATGGCTACACCTTC. Translation gives CAISERHENYGYTF.